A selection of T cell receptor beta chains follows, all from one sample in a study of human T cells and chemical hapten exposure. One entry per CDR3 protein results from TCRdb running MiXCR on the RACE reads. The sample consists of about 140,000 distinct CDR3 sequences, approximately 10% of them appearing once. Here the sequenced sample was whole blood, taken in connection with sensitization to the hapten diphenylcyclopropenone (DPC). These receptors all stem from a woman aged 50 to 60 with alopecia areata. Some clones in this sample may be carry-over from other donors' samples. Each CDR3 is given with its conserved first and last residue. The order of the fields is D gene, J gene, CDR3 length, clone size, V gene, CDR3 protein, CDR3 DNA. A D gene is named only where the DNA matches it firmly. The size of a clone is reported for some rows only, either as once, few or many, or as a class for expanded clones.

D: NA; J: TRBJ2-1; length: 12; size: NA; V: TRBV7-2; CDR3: CASSPQGREQFF; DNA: TGTGCCAGCAGCCCTCAGGGCCGTGAGCAGTTCTTC
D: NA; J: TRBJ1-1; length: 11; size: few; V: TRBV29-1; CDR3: CSATDRSEAFF; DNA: TGCAGCGCAACCGACAGGTCTGAAGCTTTCTTT
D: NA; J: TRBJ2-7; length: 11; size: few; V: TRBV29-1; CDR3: CSARDGYEQYF; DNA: TGCAGCGCTCGAGATGGGTACGAGCAGTACTTC
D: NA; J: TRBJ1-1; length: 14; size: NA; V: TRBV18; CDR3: CASSSTGRNTEAFF; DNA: TGTGCCAGCTCGTCTACAGGGAGGAACACTGAAGCTTTCTTT
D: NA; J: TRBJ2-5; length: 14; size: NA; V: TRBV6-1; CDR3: CASSETRTQETQYF; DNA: TGTGCCAGCAGTGAAACCAGGACCCAAGAGACCCAGTACTTC
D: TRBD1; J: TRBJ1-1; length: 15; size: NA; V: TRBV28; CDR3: CASNRDRGGIPEAFF; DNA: TGTGCCAGCAACAGGGACAGGGGTGGGATCCCTGAAGCTTTCTTT
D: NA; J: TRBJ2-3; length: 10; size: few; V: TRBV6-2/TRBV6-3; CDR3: CASGEDTQYF; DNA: TGTGCCAGCGGAGAAGATACGCAGTATTTT
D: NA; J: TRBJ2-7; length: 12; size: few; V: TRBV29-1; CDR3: CSVIRDSYEQYF; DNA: TGCAGCGTCATCCGTGATTCCTACGAGCAGTACTTC
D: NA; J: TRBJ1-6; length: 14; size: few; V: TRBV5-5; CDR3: CASSLEAANSPLHF; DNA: TGTGCCAGCAGCTTGGAGGCGGCTAATTCACCCCTCCACTTT
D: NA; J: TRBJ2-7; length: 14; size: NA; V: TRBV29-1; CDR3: CSVVFLGLNYEQYF; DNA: TGCAGCGTTGTATTCCTGGGTCTTAACTACGAGCAGTACTTC
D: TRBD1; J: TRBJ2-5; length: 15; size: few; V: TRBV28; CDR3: CASSPRQGIQETQYF; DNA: TGTGCCAGCAGTCCCCGACAGGGCATCCAAGAGACCCAGTACTTC
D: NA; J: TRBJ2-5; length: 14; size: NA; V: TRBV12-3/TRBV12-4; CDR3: CASSPPESRETQYF; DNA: TGTGCCAGCAGCCCCCCAGAATCAAGAGAGACCCAGTACTTC
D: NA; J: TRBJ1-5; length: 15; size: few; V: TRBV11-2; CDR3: CASSGRERSNQPQHF; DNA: TGTGCCAGCAGCGGAAGGGAGCGGAGCAATCAGCCCCAGCATTTT
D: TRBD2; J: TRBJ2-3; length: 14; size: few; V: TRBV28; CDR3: CASSNSGREMTQYF; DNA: TGTGCCAGCAGTAATAGCGGGAGGGAGATGACGCAGTATTTT
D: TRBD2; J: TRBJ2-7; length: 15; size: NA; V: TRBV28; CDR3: CASSLLGLDSYEQYF; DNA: TGTGCCAGCAGTCTCCTCGGACTAGATTCCTACGAGCAGTACTTC
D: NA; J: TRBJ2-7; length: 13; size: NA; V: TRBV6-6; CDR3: CASSQGLFYEQYF; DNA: TGTGCCAGCAGTCAGGGCCTCTTTTACGAGCAGTACTTC
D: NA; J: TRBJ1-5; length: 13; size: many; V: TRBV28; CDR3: CASSLQGNQPQHF; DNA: TGTGCCAGCAGTTTGCAAGGGAATCAGCCCCAGCATTTT